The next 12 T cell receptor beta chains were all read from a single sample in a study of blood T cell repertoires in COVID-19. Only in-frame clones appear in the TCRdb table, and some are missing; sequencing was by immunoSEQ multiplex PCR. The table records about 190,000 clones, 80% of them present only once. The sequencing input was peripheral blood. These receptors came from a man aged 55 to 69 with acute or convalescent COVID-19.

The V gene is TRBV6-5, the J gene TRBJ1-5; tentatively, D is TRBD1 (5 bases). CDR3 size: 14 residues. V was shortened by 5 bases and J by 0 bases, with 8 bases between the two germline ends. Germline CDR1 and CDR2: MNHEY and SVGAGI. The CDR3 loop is CASSRQNSNQPQHF. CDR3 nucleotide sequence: TGTGCCAGCAGTCGACAGAATAGCAATCAGCCCCAGCATTTT.

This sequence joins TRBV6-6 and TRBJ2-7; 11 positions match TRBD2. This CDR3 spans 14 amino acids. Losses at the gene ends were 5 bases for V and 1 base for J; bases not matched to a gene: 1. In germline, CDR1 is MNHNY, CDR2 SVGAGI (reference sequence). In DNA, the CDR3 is TGTGCCAGCAGTCGACTAGCGGGATCCTACGAGCAGTACTTC. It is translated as CASSRLAGSYEQYF.

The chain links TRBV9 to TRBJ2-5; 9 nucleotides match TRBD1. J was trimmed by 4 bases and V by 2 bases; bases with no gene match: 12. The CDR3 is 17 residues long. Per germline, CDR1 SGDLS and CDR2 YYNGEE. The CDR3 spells CASSVHEMGTGRETQYF. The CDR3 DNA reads TGTGCCAGCAGCGTGCACGAAATGGGGACAGGGAGAGAGACCCAGTACTTC.

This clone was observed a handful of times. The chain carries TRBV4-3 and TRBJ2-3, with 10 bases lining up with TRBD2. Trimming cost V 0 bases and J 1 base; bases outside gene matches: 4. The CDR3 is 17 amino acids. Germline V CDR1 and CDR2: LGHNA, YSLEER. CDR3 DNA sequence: TGCGCCAGCAGCCAAGATTTCGGGACTAGCGGCACAGATACGCAGTATTTT. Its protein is CASSQDFGTSGTDTQYF.

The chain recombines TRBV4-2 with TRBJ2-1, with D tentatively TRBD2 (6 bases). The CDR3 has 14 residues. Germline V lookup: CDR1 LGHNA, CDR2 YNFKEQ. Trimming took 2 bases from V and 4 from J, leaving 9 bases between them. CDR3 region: CASSQRGMYNEQFF. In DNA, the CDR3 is TGTGCCAGCAGCCAACGGGGGATGTACAATGAGCAGTTCTTC.

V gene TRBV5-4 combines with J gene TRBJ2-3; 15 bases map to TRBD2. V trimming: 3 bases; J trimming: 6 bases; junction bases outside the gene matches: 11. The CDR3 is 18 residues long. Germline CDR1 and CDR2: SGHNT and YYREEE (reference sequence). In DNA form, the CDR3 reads TGTGCCAGCAGCTCCCCCCCTCGGACTAGCGGGGGGGCGGATACGCAGTATTTT. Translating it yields CASSSPPRTSGGADTQYF.

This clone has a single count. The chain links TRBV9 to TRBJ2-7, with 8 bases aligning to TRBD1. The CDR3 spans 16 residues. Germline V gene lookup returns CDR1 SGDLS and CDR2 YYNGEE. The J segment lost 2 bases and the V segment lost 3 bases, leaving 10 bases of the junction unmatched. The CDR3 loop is CASSALPGQVPYEQYF. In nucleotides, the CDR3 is TGTGCCAGCAGCGCGTTACCGGGACAGGTACCCTACGAGCAGTACTTC.

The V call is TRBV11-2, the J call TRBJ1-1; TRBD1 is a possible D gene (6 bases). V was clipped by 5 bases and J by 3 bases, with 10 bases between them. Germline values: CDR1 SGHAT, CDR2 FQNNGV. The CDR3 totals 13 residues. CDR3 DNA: TGTGCCAGCAGCAACAGGGTGGACACTGAAGCTTTCTTT. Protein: CASSNRVDTEAFF.

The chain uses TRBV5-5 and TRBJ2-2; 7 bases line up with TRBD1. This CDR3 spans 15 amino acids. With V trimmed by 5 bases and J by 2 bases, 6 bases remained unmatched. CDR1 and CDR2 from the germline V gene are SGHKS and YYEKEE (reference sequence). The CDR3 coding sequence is TGTGCCAGCAGGTCGGGACAGCCAAACACCGGGGAGCTGTTTTTT. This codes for CASRSGQPNTGELFF. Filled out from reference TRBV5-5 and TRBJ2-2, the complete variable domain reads DAGVTQSPTHLIKTRGQQVTLRCSPISGHKSVSWYQQVLGQGPQFIFQYYEKEERGRGNFPDRFSARQFPNYSSELNVNALLLGDSALYLCASRSGQPNTGELFFGEGSRLTVL.

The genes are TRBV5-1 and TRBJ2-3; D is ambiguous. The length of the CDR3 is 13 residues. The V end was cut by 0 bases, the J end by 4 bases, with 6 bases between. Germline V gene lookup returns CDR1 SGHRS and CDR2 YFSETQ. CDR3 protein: CASSLGASDTQYF. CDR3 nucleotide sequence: TGCGCCAGCAGCTTGGGGGCCTCAGATACGCAGTATTTT.

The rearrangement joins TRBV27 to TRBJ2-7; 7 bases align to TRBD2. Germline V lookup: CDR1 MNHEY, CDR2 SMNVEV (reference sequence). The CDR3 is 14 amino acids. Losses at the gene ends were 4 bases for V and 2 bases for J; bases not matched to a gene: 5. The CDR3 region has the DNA TGTGCCAGCAGTTATACGGGAGGCGCCTACGAGCAGTACTTC. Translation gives CASSYTGGAYEQYF.

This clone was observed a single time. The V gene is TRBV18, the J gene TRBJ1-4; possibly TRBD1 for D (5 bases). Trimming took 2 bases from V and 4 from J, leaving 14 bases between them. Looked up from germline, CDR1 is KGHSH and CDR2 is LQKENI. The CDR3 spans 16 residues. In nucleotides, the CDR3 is TGTGCCAGCTCACCATCCCCTACAGGAAATAATGAAAAACTGTTTTTT. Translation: CASSPSPTGNNEKLFF.